The clone carrying this T cell receptor beta chain came up once. The antigen remains unidentified. V lost 3 bases and J lost 0, with 9 bases in between. The CDR3 contains 15 residues. Germline lookup yields CDR1 SGHAT and CDR2 FQNNGV. Using MiXCR, TCRdb reanalyzed the PCR reads. This sample has about 38,000 clones, with roughly 50% found just once. This specimen comes from a study of metastatic and nonmetastatic thyroid tumors. Across the whole study: Repertoires from malignant and benign thyroid patients were compared across blood and tumor or nodule tissue. Study-level results: When malignant thyroid tumors were compared with benign nodules, TCR beta diversity was reportedly significantly higher in the malignant tumors. This held in both blood and tumor samples.

Every patient was untreated before thyroid surgery. The receptor was isolated from a male donor with papillary thyroid cancer or a benign thyroid nodule (not recorded which). Some clones in this sample may be carry-over from other donors' samples. The rearrangement joins TRBV11-2 to TRBJ1-5; D gene unclear. Sequences were obtained from tumor tissue. The CDR3 loop is CASSLDGISNQPQHF. CDR3 nucleotides: TGTGCCAGCAGCTTGGATGGGATTAGCAATCAGCCCCAGCATTTT.